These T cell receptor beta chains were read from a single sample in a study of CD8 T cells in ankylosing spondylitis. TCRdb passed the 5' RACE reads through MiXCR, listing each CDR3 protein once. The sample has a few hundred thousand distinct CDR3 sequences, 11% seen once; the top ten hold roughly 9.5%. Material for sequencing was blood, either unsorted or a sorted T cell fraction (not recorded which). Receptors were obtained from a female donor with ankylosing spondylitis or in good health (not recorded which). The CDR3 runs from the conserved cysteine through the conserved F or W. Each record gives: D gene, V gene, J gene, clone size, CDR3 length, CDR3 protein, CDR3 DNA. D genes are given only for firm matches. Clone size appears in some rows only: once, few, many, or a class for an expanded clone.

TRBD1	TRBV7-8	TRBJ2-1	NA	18	CASSPLPGQAESCNEQFF	TGTGCCAGTAGCCCCCTCCCTGGACAGGCAGAATCCTGCAATGAGCAGTTCTTC
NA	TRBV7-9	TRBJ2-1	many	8	CASSPLLF	TGTGCCAGCAGCCCCCTCCTCTTC
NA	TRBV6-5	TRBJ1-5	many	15	CASSYSEPFGQPQHF	TGTGCCAGCAGTTACTCGGAACCGTTCGGGCAGCCCCAGCATTTT
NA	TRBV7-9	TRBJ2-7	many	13	CASSTIGSYEQYF	TGTGCCAGCAGCACAATCGGCTCCTACGAGCAGTACTTC
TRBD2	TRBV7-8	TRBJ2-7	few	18	CASSLVWVSGGDSYEQYF	TGTGCCAGCAGCTTAGTTTGGGTCAGCGGGGGAGACTCCTACGAGCAGTACTTC
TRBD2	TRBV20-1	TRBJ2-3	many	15	CSARLAGVGADTQYF	TGCAGTGCTAGGCTAGCGGGAGTGGGAGCAGATACGCAGTATTTT
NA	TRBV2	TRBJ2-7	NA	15	CASSRGRLVRYEQYF	TGTGCCAGCAGCCGGGGCCGACTGGTTAGATACGAGCAGTACTTC
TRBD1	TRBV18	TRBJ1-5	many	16	CASSPYTGGLNQPQHF	TGTGCCAGCTCACCTTATACAGGGGGCCTCAATCAGCCCCAGCATTTT
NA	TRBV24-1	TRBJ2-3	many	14	CATRGNIHTDTQYF	TGTGCCACCAGGGGGAACATTCACACAGATACGCAGTATTTT
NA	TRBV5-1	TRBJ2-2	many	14	CASSQGTNTGELFF	TGCGCCAGCTCCCAAGGGACGAACACCGGGGAGCTGTTTTTT
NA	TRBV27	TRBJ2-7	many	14	CASSGQGHSYEQYF	TGTGCCAGCAGTGGGCAGGGGCACTCCTACGAGCAGTACTTC
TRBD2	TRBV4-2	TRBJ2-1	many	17	CASSQDRATSGGDEQFF	TGTGCCAGCAGCCAAGACCGAGCGACTAGCGGGGGGGATGAGCAGTTCTTC
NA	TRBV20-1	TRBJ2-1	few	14	CSATGPWDWSEQFF	TGCAGTGCTACCGGACCGTGGGATTGGAGTGAGCAGTTCTTC
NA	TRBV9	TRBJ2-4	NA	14	CASSVAGGSDIQYF	TGTGCCAGCAGCGTAGCTGGGGGGTCTGACATTCAGTACTTC
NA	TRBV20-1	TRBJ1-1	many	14	CSARDLTWNTEAFF	TGCAGTGCTAGAGATCTTACCTGGAACACTGAAGCTTTCTTT
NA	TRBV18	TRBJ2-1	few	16	CASSPRDMASGSEQFF	TGTGCCAGCTCACCACGCGATATGGCCTCGGGGAGTGAGCAGTTCTTC
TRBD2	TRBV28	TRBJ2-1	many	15	CASSLSASGRYEQFF	TGTGCCAGCAGTTTATCGGCTAGCGGGAGGTATGAGCAGTTCTTC
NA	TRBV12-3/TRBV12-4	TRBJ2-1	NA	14	CASSFGGSGNEQFF	TGTGCCAGCAGTTTCGGGGGATCGGGAAATGAGCAGTTCTTC
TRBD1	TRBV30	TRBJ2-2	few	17	CAWSGDPQGAYTGELFF	TGTGCCTGGAGTGGAGACCCCCAGGGGGCTTACACCGGGGAGCTGTTTTTT
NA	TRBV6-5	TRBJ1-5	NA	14	CASSYGRDNQPQHF	TGTGCCAGCAGTTACGGCAGGGACAATCAGCCCCAGCATTTT
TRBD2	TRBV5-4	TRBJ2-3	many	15	CASSYPAGDADTQYF	TGTGCCAGCAGCTACCCAGCGGGAGATGCAGATACGCAGTATTTT
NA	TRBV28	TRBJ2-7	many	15	CASSLRSSGTYEQYF	TGTGCCAGCAGTTTACGTTCATCAGGTACCTACGAGCAGTACTTC
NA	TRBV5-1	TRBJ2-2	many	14	CASSLTANTGELFF	TGCGCCAGCAGCTTGACAGCGAACACCGGGGAGCTGTTTTTT
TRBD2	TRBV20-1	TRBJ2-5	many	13	CSASSGSKETQYF	TGCAGTGCCAGTAGCGGGAGTAAAGAGACCCAGTACTTC
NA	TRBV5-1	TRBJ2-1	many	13	CASSQGLSNEQFF	TGCGCCAGCAGTCAGGGGCTCTCGAATGAGCAGTTCTTC
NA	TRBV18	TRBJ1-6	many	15	CASSPLQGKGSPLHF	TGTGCCAGCTCACCACTCCAGGGAAAGGGTTCACCCCTCCACTTT
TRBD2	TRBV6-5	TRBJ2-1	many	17	CASSTLGRGSSYNEQFF	TGTGCCAGCAGTACCCTCGGGCGGGGGAGCTCCTACAATGAGCAGTTCTTC
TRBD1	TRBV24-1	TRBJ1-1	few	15	CATSDLGQRNTEAFF	TGTGCCACCAGTGACCTGGGACAGAGGAACACTGAAGCTTTCTTT
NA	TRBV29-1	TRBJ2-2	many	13	CSHGQRNTGELFF	TGCAGCCACGGACAGAGAAACACCGGGGAGCTGTTTTTT
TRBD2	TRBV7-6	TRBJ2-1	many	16	CASSVLTSGGSNEQFF	TGTGCCAGCAGCGTACTAACTAGCGGGGGGAGCAATGAGCAGTTCTTC
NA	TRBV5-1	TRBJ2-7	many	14	CASSSIKSGTEQYF	TGCGCCAGCAGCTCGATAAAGTCGGGAACCGAGCAGTACTTC
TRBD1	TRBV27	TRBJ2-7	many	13	CASRGQGSYEQYF	TGTGCCAGCAGGGGACAGGGGTCCTACGAGCAGTACTTC
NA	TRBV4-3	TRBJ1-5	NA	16	CASSQDWQGYNQPQHF	TGCGCCAGCAGCCAAGATTGGCAGGGTTACAATCAGCCCCAGCATTTT
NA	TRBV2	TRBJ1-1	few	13	CAIPGRANTEAFF	TGTGCCATTCCGGGGAGAGCGAACACTGAAGCTTTCTTT
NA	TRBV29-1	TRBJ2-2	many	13	CSVGMLEGGELFF	TGCAGCGTTGGGATGCTAGAAGGGGGGGAGCTGTTTTTT
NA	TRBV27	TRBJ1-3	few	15	CASSFNGAWGNTIYF	TGTGCCAGCAGTTTTAACGGGGCGTGGGGAAACACCATATATTTT
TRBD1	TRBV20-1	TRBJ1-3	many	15	CSAGDSERGGNTIYF	TGCAGTGCTGGGGACAGCGAAAGAGGAGGAAACACCATATATTTT
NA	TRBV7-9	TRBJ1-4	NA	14	CARSLGSTNEKLFF	TGTGCCAGGAGCTTAGGAAGTACTAATGAAAAACTGTTTTTT
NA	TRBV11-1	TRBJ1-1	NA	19	CASSSSGGRDMRVNTEAFF	TGTGCCAGCAGCTCATCGGGGGGTAGGGACATGAGGGTGAACACTGAAGCTTTCTTT
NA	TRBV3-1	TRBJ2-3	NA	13	CASSQGITDAQYF	TGTGCCAGCAGCCAAGGCATAACAGATGCGCAGTATTTT